The entry below describes one T cell receptor beta chain. As processed by the authors: Nucleated cell counts were estimated from reference gene primer amplification. Here immunoSEQ multiplex PCR was the method, and the copy in TCRdb shows in-frame clones only, minus some. The V and J calls and clone size were taken over from that table, and D and trimming were inferred from the DNA. The profile shows 150,000 to 200,000 clones, about nine tenths of them singletons. The sample belongs to a study of blood T cell repertoires in COVID-19. Study details: The samples span acute and convalescent COVID-19 from the United States, Italy and Spain. Nucleic acid was either cDNA or gDNA, and it came from T cells, B-cell-depleted T cells, or PBMCs.

Trimming took off 5 bases at V and 0 bases at J, with 18 bases between the two ends. CDR1 is SQVTM and CDR2 is ANQGSEA in the germline V gene. The CDR3 has 16 residues. V usage is TRBV29-1 and J usage is TRBJ2-3; maybe TRBD2 (6 bases). The sample consisted of peripheral blood. The source of this sequence is an older man with active or convalescent COVID-19. DNA for the CDR3: TGCAGCGTTAGGGGAGTAGGGAGCGGGAGCACAGATACGCAGTATTTT. Translated: CSVRGVGSGSTDTQYF.